These 30 T cell receptor beta chains were sequenced from one sample in a study of blood T cell repertoires in COVID-19. Clones were sequenced by immunoSEQ multiplex PCR, and TCRdb holds only the in-frame ones, with some missing. This repertoire shows under 250,000 clones, 80% found once; its top ten account for around 7.7%. The sample consisted of peripheral blood. The receptors shown here come from a woman in her 70s with acute or convalescent COVID-19.

The chain employs TRBV5-1 and TRBJ2-1; D possibly corresponds to TRBD1 (7 bases). CDR1 and CDR2 from the germline V gene are SGHRS and YFSETQ. The ends were cut back, 6 bases at V and 8 bases at J, with 18 bases in the middle. This CDR3 comprises 14 residues. The CDR3 protein is CASKEGAGGDEQFF. In DNA, the CDR3 is TGCGCCAGCAAAGAGGGGGCCGGCGGGGATGAGCAGTTCTTC.

The chain carries TRBV6-1 and TRBJ2-7, with 7 bases aligning to TRBD2. CDR3 size: 14 residues. The junction had 8 bases not matched to a gene; V was cut back by 6 bases and J by 3 bases. Germline CDR1 is MNHNS and CDR2 is SASEGT. The CDR3, as DNA: TGTGCCAGCAGAAACAGCGGGGCCGACTACGAGCAGTACGTC. It specifies CASRNSGADYEQYV.

The J gene is TRBJ2-4, the V gene TRBV6-2 or TRBV6-3, with 9 bases fitting TRBD2. Germline assignment: CDR1 MNHEY and CDR2 SVGEGT. J was trimmed by 1 base and V by 2 bases; bases with no gene match: 12. This CDR3 has 19 amino acids. CDR3 protein: CASSYDKRGAPAAKNIQYF. The CDR3 DNA is TGTGCCAGCAGTTACGATAAGCGGGGGGCCCCCGCGGCCAAAAACATTCAGTACTTC.

The count of this clone is one. This chain joins TRBV11-3 and TRBJ2-3; 9 bases line up with TRBD1. The V segment lost 1 base and the J segment 3 bases; nucleotides outside the gene matches: 8. This CDR3 has 17 amino acids. Germline values: CDR1 SGHNT, CDR2 YENEEA. The CDR3 DNA sequence: TGTGCCAGCAGCTTAGTGGGGCCGGGACAGGGAACAGATACGCAGTATTTT. Translating gives CASSLVGPGQGTDTQYF.

Only one count was recorded for this clone. The chain recombines TRBV7-9 with TRBJ1-5; 10 bases line up with TRBD1. CDR1 and CDR2 (germline): SEHNR, FQNEAQ (reference sequence). The junction had 4 bases not matched to a gene; V was cut back by 0 bases and J by 5 bases. CDR3 length equals 16 residues. The CDR3: CASSLATGTGDQPQHF. The CDR3 region has the DNA TGTGCCAGCAGCTTAGCCACCGGGACAGGGGATCAGCCCCAGCATTTT.

The rearrangement links TRBV9 to TRBJ2-3; the match to TRBD2 covers 8 bases. The CDR3 runs to 16 residues. CDR1 and CDR2 (germline): SGDLS, YYNGEE. The V gene end was trimmed by 4 bases and the J gene end by 3 bases; junction bases not matched to a gene: 10. The CDR3 DNA is TGTGCCAGCAGCCCATCCGGGGGGGGGCAGACAGATACGCAGTATTTT. This gives the protein CASSPSGGGQTDTQYF.

This clone occurred a few times. V usage is TRBV5-4 and J usage is TRBJ1-1; D not resolved. The CDR3 runs 16 residues. Per germline, CDR1 SGHNT and CDR2 YYREEE (reference sequence). Trimming stripped 2 bases from V and 2 bases from J, with 16 bases between. The CDR3 bases are TGTGCCAGCAGCTTTGGGAGTCGGACGGCTAACACTGAAGCTTTCTTT. Amino acid sequence: CASSFGSRTANTEAFF.

The chain joins TRBV21-1 to TRBJ2-7; no DNA check was done on the table's D call, TRBD2. TRBV21-1 is a recognized pseudogene. The CDR3 totals 17 residues. The CDR3 coding sequence is TGTGCCAGCAGCAACTGGTTAGTCTGCGGGGGATCCTACGAGCAGTACGTC. Amino acids: CASSNWLVCGGSYEQYV.

The J gene is TRBJ1-2, the V gene TRBV19; D might be TRBD1 (6 bases). CDR1 is LNHDA and CDR2 is SQIVND in the germline V gene (reference sequence). The V end lost 1 base, the J end lost 6 bases, and 6 bases lay between the germline ends. There are 12 residues in the CDR3. The CDR3 nucleotides read TGTGCCAGTAGTATAGCAGGGGATGGCTACACCTTC. This gives the protein CASSIAGDGYTF.

The V gene is TRBV10-3, the J gene TRBJ2-7, with 7 bases matching TRBD1. Germline CDR1 and CDR2: ENHRY and SYGVKD. V gave up 10 bases and J gave up 0 bases; unmatched junction bases: 6. This CDR3 has 13 amino acids. CDR3 in amino acids: CATNGQASYEQYF. CDR3 bases: TGTGCCACCAACGGACAGGCCTCCTACGAGCAGTACTTC.

J is TRBJ2-1 and V is TRBV12-3 or TRBV12-4; D ambiguous. The V end lost 4 bases, the J end lost 9 bases, and 7 bases lay between the germline ends. This CDR3 comprises 11 residues. The CDR3: CASSYQVEQFF. For the CDR3, the DNA is TGTGCCAGCAGTTATCAGGTTGAGCAGTTCTTC.

The chain links TRBV9 to TRBJ2-2; TRBD2 is a possible D gene (5 bases). CDR3 length: 13 residues. Germline CDR1 SGDLS, CDR2 YYNGEE. V lost 7 bases and J 1 base, leaving 8 bases between the germline ends. In nucleotides, the CDR3 is TGTGCCAGCGGAGCGGAGAACACCGGGGAGCTGTTTTTT. Its protein product is CASGAENTGELFF.

The rearrangement joins TRBV5-4 to TRBJ2-4, with D possibly matching TRBD1 (7 bases). This CDR3 is 13 amino acids long. Trimming removed 4 bases at V and 5 bases at J, with 10 bases between. The germline V gene encodes CDR1 SGHNT and CDR2 YYREEE (reference sequence). This CDR3 reads CASSQGGENIQYF. In DNA, the CDR3 is TGTGCCAGCAGCCAGGGGGGAGAAAACATTCAGTACTTC.

This clone appeared a few times. This chain links TRBV6-5 with TRBJ1-2; TRBD1 matches at 9 bases. Germline V gives CDR1 MNHEY, CDR2 SVGAGI. CDR3 length equals 14 residues. Trimming took 2 bases from V and 7 from J; bases not matched to a gene: 5. The CDR3 region has the DNA TGTGCCAGCAGTTACCTGCGGGACAGGGTTGGCTACACCTTC. This translates into CASSYLRDRVGYTF.

The chain employs TRBV7-8 and TRBJ1-5; TRBD1 agrees at 7 bases. The V gene's germline CDR1 is SGHVS and CDR2 FQNEAQ. J gave up 0 bases and V 5 bases, and 4 bases lay outside the gene matches. CDR3 size: 15 residues. The CDR3 loop is CASSPGQYSNQPQHF. The CDR3, as DNA: TGTGCCAGCAGCCCGGGACAGTATAGCAATCAGCCCCAGCATTTT.

The chain recombines TRBV7-2 with TRBJ1-4; possible D gene TRBD1, 5 bases. Per germline, CDR1 SGHTA and CDR2 FQGNSA. The CDR3 is 14 amino acids. V was shortened by 1 base and J by 4 bases, with 7 bases between the two germline ends. The CDR3 DNA follows: TGTGCCAGCAGCTTAGGGCAGGGTAATGAAAAACTGTTTTTT. Protein sequence: CASSLGQGNEKLFF.

This rearrangement joins TRBV6-5 to TRBJ2-3; D might be TRBD2 (6 bases). Germline V gene lookup returns CDR1 MNHEY and CDR2 SVGAGI. The V and J ends lost 4 bases and 3 bases respectively, with 14 bases between them. The CDR3 sequence is 15 residues long. The CDR3 DNA sequence: TGTGCCAGCAGTTTACGGGAGCAGAGGACAGATACGCAGTATTTT. This encodes CASSLREQRTDTQYF.

V and J are TRBV18 and TRBJ2-7; 12 bases are shared with TRBD1. Germline V gene data show CDR1 as KGHSH and CDR2 as LQKENI. This CDR3 is 15 amino acids long. V dropped 3 bases and J dropped 6; count of bases not matched to a gene: 6. CDR3 nucleotide sequence: TGTGCCAGCTCACCGAGGGACAGGGGGCTAGGCGAGCAGTACTTC. Translating gives CASSPRDRGLGEQYF.

The chain is built from TRBV5-1 and TRBJ1-3; the D is unclear. This CDR3 region has 16 residues. Trimming took off 7 bases at V and 1 base at J, with 18 bases between the two ends. Germline values: CDR1 SGHRS, CDR2 YFSETQ. The CDR3 sequence is CASGEGSQISGNTIYF. The CDR3 DNA sequence: TGCGCCAGCGGGGAGGGAAGCCAGATATCTGGAAACACCATATATTTT.

The chain is built from TRBV11-1 and TRBJ1-1, with D possibly TRBD1 on 5 matching bases. V lost 1 base, J lost 11 bases, and 11 bases lay in between. CDR1 is SGHAT, CDR2 FQDESV, per germline (reference sequence). The CDR3 is 12 residues long. CDR3 region: CASSLVQGGAFF. In DNA form, the CDR3 reads TGTGCCAGCAGCTTAGTTCAGGGCGGCGCTTTCTTT. Full variable domain (rest looked up from reference TRBV11-1 and TRBJ1-1): EAEVAQSPRYKITEKSQAVAFWCDPISGHATLYWYRQILGQGPELLVQFQDESVVDDSQLPKDRFSAERLKGVDSTLKIQPAELGDSAMYLCASSLVQGGAFFGQGTRLTVV.

This sequence joins TRBV7-9 and TRBJ2-5; 14 nucleotides agree with TRBD2. Germline values: CDR1 SEHNR, CDR2 FQNEAQ (reference sequence). The length of the CDR3 is 16 residues. J was trimmed by 7 bases and V by 5 bases; bases with no gene match: 9. The CDR3 reads CASSPPGTSGGGTQYF. CDR3 DNA sequence: TGTGCCAGCAGCCCCCCCGGGACTAGCGGGGGAGGGACCCAGTACTTC.

This clone occurred once. This CDR3 is also generated by other DNA sequences in the sample. The V gene is TRBV7-9, the J gene TRBJ1-1; 7 positions agree with TRBD1. The V gene end was trimmed by 5 bases and the J gene end by 4 bases; junction bases not matched to a gene: 4. The germline gives CDR1 SEHNR, CDR2 FQNEAQ (reference sequence). There are 13 residues in the CDR3. The CDR3 DNA reads as TGTGCCAGCAGCCTTTCAGGGGGCACTGAAGCTTTCTTT. Its protein product is CASSLSGGTEAFF.

V and J are TRBV5-1 and TRBJ2-1, with a possible D match to TRBD2 (6 bases). Trimming shortened V by 4 bases and J by 2 bases, and 13 bases separated the two germline ends. There are 15 residues in the CDR3. The V gene's germline CDR1 is SGHRS and CDR2 YFSETQ. CDR3 in DNA: TGCGCCAGCAGCCGTTCCGGGACTGCCTACAATGAGCAGTTCTTC. This sequence encodes CASSRSGTAYNEQFF. Drawing the rest from reference TRBV5-1 and TRBJ2-1, the complete variable domain is KAGVTQTPRYLIKTRGQQVTLSCSPISGHRSVSWYQQTPGQGLQFLFEYFSETQRNKGNFPGRFSGRQFSNSRSEMNVSTLELGDSALYLCASSRSGTAYNEQFFGPGTRLTVL.

The gene calls are TRBV5-8 and TRBJ2-5; 10 bases line up with TRBD2. CDR1 is SGHTS and CDR2 is YDEGEE in the germline V gene. Trimming at V came to 3 bases and at J to 1 base, leaving 6 bases not matched to a gene. The CDR3 extends over 16 amino acids. CDR3 protein: CASSSIAGGLQETQYF. The CDR3 DNA reads TGTGCCAGCAGCTCAATAGCGGGGGGCCTCCAAGAGACCCAGTACTTC. Full variable domain (rest looked up from reference TRBV5-8 and TRBJ2-5): EAGVTQSPTHLIKTRGQQATLRCSPISGHTSVYWYQQALGLGLQFLLWYDEGEERNRGNFPPRFSGRQFPNYSSELNVNALELEDSALYLCASSSIAGGLQETQYFGPGTRLLVL.

This clone was recorded many times. The chain couples TRBV29-1 to TRBJ1-1; D not resolved. The V gene's germline CDR1 is SQVTM and CDR2 ANQGSEA. The CDR3 runs 13 residues. Trimming left V 4 bases short and J 2 bases short, with 11 bases between. In DNA, the CDR3 is TGCAGCGTTGTAACAGCCTTTAACACTGAAGCTTTCTTT. It specifies CSVVTAFNTEAFF.

The V call is TRBV5-1, the J call TRBJ2-5; D uncertain. CDR3 length: 14 amino acids. V was clipped by 5 bases and J by 2 bases, with 13 bases between them. Germline CDR1 SGHRS, CDR2 YFSETQ. CDR3: CASSPPGYQETQYF. CDR3 sequence (DNA): TGCGCCAGCAGTCCTCCAGGTTATCAAGAGACCCAGTACTTC.

This clone was counted between two and nine times. The V gene is TRBV7-2, the J gene TRBJ2-5; 7 bases fit TRBD2. Germline values: CDR1 SGHTA, CDR2 FQGNSA. This CDR3 contains 17 residues. The trim removed 3 bases at V and 0 bases at J, leaving 10 bases unmatched. This CDR3 is CASSFGTTLGYQETQYF. CDR3 in DNA: TGTGCCAGCAGCTTCGGGACTACTCTTGGGTACCAAGAGACCCAGTACTTC.

The chain is built from TRBV12-3 or TRBV12-4 and TRBJ1-6; D is ambiguous. V lost 3 bases, J lost 8 bases, and 8 bases lay in between. The CDR3 is 13 residues long. The CDR3 loop reads CASSLETDSPLHF. CDR3 DNA: TGTGCCAGCAGTTTGGAAACAGATTCACCCCTCCACTTT.

This chain joins TRBV5-5 and TRBJ2-3; D possibly corresponds to TRBD2 (5 bases). V lost 0 bases, J lost 0 bases, and 8 bases lay in between. CDR3 size: 15 residues. Germline loops: CDR1 SGHKS, CDR2 YYEKEE (reference sequence). The CDR3: CASSLGGFSTDTQYF. The CDR3, as DNA: TGTGCCAGCAGCTTGGGAGGGTTTAGCACAGATACGCAGTATTTT.

The genes are TRBV14 and TRBJ2-2, with no clear D. V lost 5 bases, J lost 1 base, and 11 bases lay in between. The CDR3 has 15 amino acids. Germline loops: CDR1 SGHDN, CDR2 FVKESK. The CDR3 coding sequence is TGTGCCAGCAGCATTGAGGTGGGGAACACCGGGGAGCTGTTTTTT. Translation: CASSIEVGNTGELFF.